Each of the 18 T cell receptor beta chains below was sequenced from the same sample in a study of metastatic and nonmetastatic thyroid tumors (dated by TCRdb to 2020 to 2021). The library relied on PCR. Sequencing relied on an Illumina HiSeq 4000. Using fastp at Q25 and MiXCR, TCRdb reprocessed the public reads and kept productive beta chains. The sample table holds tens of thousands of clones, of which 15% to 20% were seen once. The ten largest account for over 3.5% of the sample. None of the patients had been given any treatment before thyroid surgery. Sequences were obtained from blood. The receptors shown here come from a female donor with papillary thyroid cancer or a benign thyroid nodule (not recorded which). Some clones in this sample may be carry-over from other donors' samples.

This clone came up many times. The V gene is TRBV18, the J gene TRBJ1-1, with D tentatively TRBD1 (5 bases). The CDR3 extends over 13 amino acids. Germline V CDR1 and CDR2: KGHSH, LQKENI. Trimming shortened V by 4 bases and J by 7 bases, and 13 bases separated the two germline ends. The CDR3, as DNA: TGTGCCAGCTCACTATTTTCCCAGGGTGAAGCTTTCTTT. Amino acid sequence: CASSLFSQGEAFF.

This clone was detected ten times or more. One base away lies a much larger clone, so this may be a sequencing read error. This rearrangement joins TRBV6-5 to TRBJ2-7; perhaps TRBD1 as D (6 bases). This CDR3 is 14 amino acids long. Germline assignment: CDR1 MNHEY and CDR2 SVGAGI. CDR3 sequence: CASSHSDSSYEQYF. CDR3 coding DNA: TGTGCCAGCAGTCACTCGGACAGTTCCTACGAGCAGTACTTC.

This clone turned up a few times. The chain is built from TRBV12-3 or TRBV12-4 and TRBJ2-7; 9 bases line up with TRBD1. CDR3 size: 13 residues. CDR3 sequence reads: CASRDRETYEQYF. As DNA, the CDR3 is TGTGCAAGCCGGGACAGGGAAACCTACGAGCAGTACTTC.

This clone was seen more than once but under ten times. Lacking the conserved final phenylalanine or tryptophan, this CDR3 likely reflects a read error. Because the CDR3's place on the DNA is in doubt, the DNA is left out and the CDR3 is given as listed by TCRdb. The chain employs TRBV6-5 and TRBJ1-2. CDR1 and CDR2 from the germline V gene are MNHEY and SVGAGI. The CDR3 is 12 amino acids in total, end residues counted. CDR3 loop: CASSYGTYGYTL.

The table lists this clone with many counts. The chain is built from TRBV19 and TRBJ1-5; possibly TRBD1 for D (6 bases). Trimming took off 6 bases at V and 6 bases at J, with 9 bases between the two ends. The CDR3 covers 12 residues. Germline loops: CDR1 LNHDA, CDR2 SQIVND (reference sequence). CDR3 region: CASRLQGQPQHF. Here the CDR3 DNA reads TGTGCCAGTAGATTACAGGGTCAGCCCCAGCATTTT.

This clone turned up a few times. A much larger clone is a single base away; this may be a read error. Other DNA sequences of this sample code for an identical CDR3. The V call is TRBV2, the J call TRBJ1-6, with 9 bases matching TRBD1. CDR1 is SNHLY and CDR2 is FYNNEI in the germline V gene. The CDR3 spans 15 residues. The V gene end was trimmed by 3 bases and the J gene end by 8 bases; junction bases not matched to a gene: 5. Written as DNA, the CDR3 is TGTGCCAGCAGTGAGCTGGGACAGGGAGATTCACCCCTCCACTTT. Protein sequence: CASSELGQGDSPLHF.

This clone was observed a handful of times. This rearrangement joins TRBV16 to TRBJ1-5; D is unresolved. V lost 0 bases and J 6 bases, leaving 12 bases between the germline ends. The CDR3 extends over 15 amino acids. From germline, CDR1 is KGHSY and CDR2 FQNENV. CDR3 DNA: TGTGCCAGCAGCCAATCAGACGGAGTGGGTCAGCCCCAGCATTTT. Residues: CASSQSDGVGQPQHF.

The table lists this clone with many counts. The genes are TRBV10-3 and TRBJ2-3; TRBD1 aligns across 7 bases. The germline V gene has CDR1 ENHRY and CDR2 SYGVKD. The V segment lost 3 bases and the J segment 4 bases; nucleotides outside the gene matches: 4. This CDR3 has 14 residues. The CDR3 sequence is CAISEQGHSDTQYF. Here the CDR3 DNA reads TGTGCCATCAGTGAACAGGGGCATTCAGATACGCAGTATTTT.

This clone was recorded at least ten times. This CDR3 is CASNSQVTSPSIYEQYF. CDR3 sequence (DNA): TGTGCCAGCAATAGTCAAGTGACTTCCCCCTCTATCTACGAGCAGTACTTC. The rearrangement joins TRBV28 to TRBJ2-7; no definite D call. The CDR3 loop spans 17 amino acids. V lost 7 bases, J lost 3 bases, and 25 bases lay in between. Germline V CDR1 and CDR2: MDHEN, SYDVKM.

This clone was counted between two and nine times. The CDR3 coding sequence is TGTGCCACCAGCAGAGGATACTACGAGCAGTACTTC. This translates into CATSRGYYEQYF. The chain employs TRBV15 and TRBJ2-7; D gene unclear. V dropped 1 base and J dropped 3 bases, with 4 bases sitting between them. CDR3 size: 12 residues. Germline V gene sequence: CDR1 LNHNV, CDR2 YYDKDF (reference sequence).

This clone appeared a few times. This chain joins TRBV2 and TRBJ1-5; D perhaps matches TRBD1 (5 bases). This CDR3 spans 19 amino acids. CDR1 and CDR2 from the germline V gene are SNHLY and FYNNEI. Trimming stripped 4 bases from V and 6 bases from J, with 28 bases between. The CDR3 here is CASSGFHEGEGYGSQPQHF. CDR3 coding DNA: TGTGCCAGCAGTGGTTTCCATGAGGGTGAGGGGTATGGCAGTCAGCCCCAGCATTTT.

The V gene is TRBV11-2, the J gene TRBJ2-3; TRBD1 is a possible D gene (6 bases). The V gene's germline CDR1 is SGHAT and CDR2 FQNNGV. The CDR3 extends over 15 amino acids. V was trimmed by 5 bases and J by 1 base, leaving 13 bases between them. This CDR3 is CASSQRTAGTDTQYF. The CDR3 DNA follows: TGTGCCAGCAGCCAGCGGACAGCGGGCACAGATACGCAGTATTTT.

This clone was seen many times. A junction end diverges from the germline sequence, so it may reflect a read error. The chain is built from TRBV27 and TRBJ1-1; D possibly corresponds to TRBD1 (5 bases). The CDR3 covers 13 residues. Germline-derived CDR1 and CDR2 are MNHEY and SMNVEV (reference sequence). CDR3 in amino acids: CAGSQQENTEAFF. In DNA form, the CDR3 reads TGTGCCGGCAGTCAACAGGAGAACACTGAAGCTTTCTTT.

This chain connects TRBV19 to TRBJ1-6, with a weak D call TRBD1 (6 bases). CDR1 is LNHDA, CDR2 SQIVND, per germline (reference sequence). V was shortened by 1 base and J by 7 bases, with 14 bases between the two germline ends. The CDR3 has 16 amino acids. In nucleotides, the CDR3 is TGTGCCAGTAGTATAGGGGCGACAGGCGGAAATTCACCCCTCCACTTT. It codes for CASSIGATGGNSPLHF. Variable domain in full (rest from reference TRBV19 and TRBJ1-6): DGGITQSPKYLFRKEGQNVTLSCEQNLNHDAMYWYRQDPGQGLRLIYYSQIVNDFQKGDIAEGYSVSREKKESFPLTVTSAQKNPTAFYLCASSIGATGGNSPLHFGNGTRLTVT.

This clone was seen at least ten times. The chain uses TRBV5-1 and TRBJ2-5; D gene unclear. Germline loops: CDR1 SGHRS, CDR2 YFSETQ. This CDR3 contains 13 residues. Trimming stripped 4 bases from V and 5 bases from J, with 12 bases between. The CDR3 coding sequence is TGCGCCAGCAGCCCGGTTGTGGGGGAGACCCAGTACTTC. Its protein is CASSPVVGETQYF.

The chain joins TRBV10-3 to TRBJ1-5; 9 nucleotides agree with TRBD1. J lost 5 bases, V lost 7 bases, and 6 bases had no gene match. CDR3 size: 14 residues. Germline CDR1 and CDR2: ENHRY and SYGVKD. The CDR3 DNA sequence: TGTGCCATCAAGGGACAGGGTCATCATCAGCCCCAGCATTTT. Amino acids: CAIKGQGHHQPQHF.

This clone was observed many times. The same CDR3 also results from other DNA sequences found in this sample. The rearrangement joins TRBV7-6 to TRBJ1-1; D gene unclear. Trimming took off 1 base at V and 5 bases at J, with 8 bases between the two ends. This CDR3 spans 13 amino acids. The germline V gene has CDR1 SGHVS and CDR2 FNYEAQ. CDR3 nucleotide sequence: TGTGCCAGCAGCTTAGGCCGTAGGACTGAAGCTTTCTTT. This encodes CASSLGRRTEAFF. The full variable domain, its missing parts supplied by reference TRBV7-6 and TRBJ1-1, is GAGVSQSPRYKVTKRGQDVALRCDPISGHVSLYWYRQALGQGPEFLTYFNYEAQQDKSGLPNDRFSAERPEGSISTLTIQRTEQRDSAMYRCASSLGRRTEAFFGQGTRLTVV.

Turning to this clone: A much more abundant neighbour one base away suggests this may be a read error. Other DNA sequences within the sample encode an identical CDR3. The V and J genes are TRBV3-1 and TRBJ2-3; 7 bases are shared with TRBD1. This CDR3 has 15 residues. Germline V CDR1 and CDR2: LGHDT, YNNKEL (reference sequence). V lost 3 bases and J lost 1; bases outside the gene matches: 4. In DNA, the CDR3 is TGTGCCAGCAGCCAGGGTACAGGGGGCACAGATACGCAGTATTTT. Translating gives CASSQGTGGTDTQYF.